The 10 T cell receptor beta chains listed next were all sequenced from one sample in a study of cytomegalovirus exposure and HLA in healthy donors. 60 Vbeta and 13 Jbeta primers were used in PCR. The repertoire was sequenced with immunoSEQ multiplex PCR; TCRdb's copy has only in-frame clones and lacks some. The profile shows about 120,000 clones, roughly 82% of them singletons. Material: PBMCs. These receptors came from a man younger than 30 in good health and CMV-seropositive.

The rearrangement joins TRBV6-5 to TRBJ1-2; D might be TRBD1 (6 bases). Germline-derived CDR1 and CDR2 are MNHEY and SVGAGI. Between the trimmed V and J ends, which lost 3 bases and 2 bases, there was a span of 10 bases. This CDR3 region has 14 residues. This CDR3 reads CASSYGRGNYGYTF. In nucleotides, the CDR3 is TGTGCCAGCAGTTATGGCAGGGGAAACTATGGCTACACCTTC.

This chain joins TRBV7-6 and TRBJ1-3; D is ambiguous. Germline values: CDR1 SGHVS, CDR2 FNYEAQ. The CDR3 contains 17 residues. V lost 3 bases, J lost 7 bases, and 22 bases lay in between. For the CDR3, the DNA is TGTGCCAGCAGCTTTAGTGCAGTCCTGACCGAGAGGAACACCATATATTTT. Encoded protein: CASSFSAVLTERNTIYF.

This chain connects TRBV14 to TRBJ2-1, with 7 bases matching TRBD1. The V gene's germline CDR1 is SGHDN and CDR2 FVKESK. The CDR3 is 14 amino acids. Trimming cost V 3 bases and J 8 bases; bases outside gene matches: 7. The CDR3 DNA reads as TGTGCCAGCAGCCAGGCCGGGACAGTCGATGAGCAGTTCTTC. It yields the protein CASSQAGTVDEQFF. The full variable domain, with the rest looked up from reference TRBV14 and TRBJ2-1, is EAGVTQFPSHSVIEKGQTVTLRCDPISGHDNLYWYRRVMGKEIKFLLHFVKESKQDESGMPNNRFLAERTGGTYSTLKVQPAELEDSGVYFCASSQAGTVDEQFFGPGTRLTVL.

This clone was detected only once. V is TRBV27 and J is TRBJ1-2; D gene unclear. CDR3 length equals 15 residues. The germline V gene has CDR1 MNHEY and CDR2 SMNVEV (reference sequence). Trimming shortened V by 4 bases and J by 3 bases, and 15 bases separated the two germline ends. The CDR3: CASSSLERGHYGYTF. The CDR3 region has the DNA TGTGCCAGCAGTTCCCTGGAAAGAGGGCACTATGGCTACACCTTC.

The rearrangement uses TRBV5-1 and TRBJ2-2; 10 bases fit TRBD1. The CDR3 is made up of 17 amino acids. Germline CDR1 reads SGHRS; CDR2 reads YFSETQ. V shed 4 bases, J shed 1 base, and the junction held 7 bases outside the gene matches. The CDR3 is CASSPIGTGENTGELFF. As DNA, the CDR3 is TGCGCCAGCAGCCCGATAGGGACAGGGGAGAACACCGGGGAGCTGTTTTTT.

The rearrangement uses TRBV15 and TRBJ2-7; perhaps TRBD2 as D (6 bases). This CDR3 is built from 14 residues. The V end was cut by 5 bases, the J end by 4 bases, with 15 bases between. Germline V gene sequence: CDR1 LNHNV, CDR2 YYDKDF (reference sequence). CDR3 sequence reads: CATSGGSGGYEQYF. The CDR3 DNA follows: TGTGCCACCAGCGGAGGGTCCGGCGGGTACGAGCAGTACTTC.

The CDR3 region has the DNA TGTGCCAGCAGCATCGGGACTTTGCGGGACGAGCAGTACTTC. Protein sequence: CASSIGTLRDEQYF. V gene TRBV21-1 combines with J gene TRBJ2-7; the listed D gene, TRBD2, was not tested against the DNA. TRBV21-1 is a pseudogene. The CDR3 has 14 residues.

This clone appeared a few times. The rearrangement links TRBV5-4 to TRBJ2-7; 9 positions match TRBD1. V dropped 7 bases and J dropped 2; count of bases not matched to a gene: 1. This CDR3 is 12 amino acids long. Germline V gene data show CDR1 as SGHNT and CDR2 as YYREEE (reference sequence). The CDR3 region is CASGTGTYEQYF. The CDR3 DNA reads TGTGCCAGCGGGACAGGGACCTACGAGCAGTACTTC.

V usage is TRBV27 and J usage is TRBJ2-7; D possibly corresponds to TRBD1 (7 bases). This CDR3 is 13 amino acids long. Germline-derived CDR1 and CDR2 are MNHEY and SMNVEV (reference sequence). The V end lost 2 bases, the J end lost 3 bases, and 8 bases lay between the germline ends. CDR3 nucleotides: TGTGCCAGCAGTTTACAGGGGGGCTACGAGCAGTACTTC. It codes for CASSLQGGYEQYF.

The rearrangement uses TRBV10-3 and TRBJ2-2, with unresolved D. Germline CDR1 is ENHRY and CDR2 is SYGVKD. V was pared by 7 bases and J by 4 bases, with 4 bases between. The CDR3 runs 11 residues. CDR3 nucleotides: TGTGCCATCACTACCACCGGGGAGCTGTTTTTT. Encoded protein: CAITTTGELFF.